This T cell receptor beta chain stems from a study of shared clonotypes between healthy human individuals. Original handling: From ImmunoSEQ came sequences covering only the junction and carrying no quality scores, so filtering differed. Method: immunoSEQ multiplex PCR; TCRdb's copy keeps in-frame clones and lacks some. The D gene and trimming were derived from the DNA, and the V and J assignments and clone size from that table. This table has some 790,000 clones, approximately 72% appearing once. Germline V gene data show CDR1 as MNHEY and CDR2 as SVGAGI. V dropped 4 bases and J dropped 11 bases, with 11 bases sitting between them. CDR3 length equals 11 residues. Study results and limitations: Expectations were that clonotype sharing among donors would be affected by sequencing depth. Shared clonotypes across all four donors exceeded non-shared ones in generation probability.

Points on this clone: The antigen is undetermined.

The chain carries TRBV6-5 and TRBJ1-1, with a possible D match to TRBD1 (6 bases). What was sequenced was memory CD4+ T cells sorted from blood. Specified subset: CD45RA-negative fraction. The source is a woman in her twenties or thirties in good health. The CDR3 DNA sequence: TGTGCCAGCAGTTTACAGGGAGTGGCTTTCTTT. Protein sequence: CASSLQGVAFF.